Listed here are 28 T cell receptor beta chains from one sample, sequenced in a study of T cell responses to AZD1222 COVID-19 vaccine. Measured with immunoSEQ multiplex PCR; TCRdb has only the in-frame clones, and not every one. The table has 150,000 to 200,000 clones, roughly nine tenths seen once. Here the sequenced sample was peripheral blood, taken 28 days after the second AZD1222 dose. The receptor source for this set is an adult who received the AZD1222 COVID-19 vaccine.

The rearrangement links TRBV9 to TRBJ1-4; TRBD1 matches at 8 bases. Trimming took 3 bases from V and 6 from J; bases not matched to a gene: 7. The CDR3 spans 15 residues. The germline gives CDR1 SGDLS, CDR2 YYNGEE. As DNA, the CDR3 is TGTGCCAGCAGCGCCCCAGGGACAGGTTATGAAAAACTGTTTTTT. It yields the protein CASSAPGTGYEKLFF.

The V and J genes are TRBV15 and TRBJ2-1; D is possibly TRBD2 (7 bases). The CDR3 consists of 16 residues. Per the germline V gene, CDR1 is LNHNV and CDR2 is YYDKDF (reference sequence). V lost 6 bases to trimming and J lost 10 bases, with 25 bases between them. In DNA, the CDR3 is TGTGCCACCAGGTGGGAGCGGGCGGGGGCGAAAGGGGAGCAGTTCTTC. This translates into CATRWERAGAKGEQFF. The whole variable domain, filled in from reference TRBV15 and TRBJ2-1, reads DAMVIQNPRYQVTQFGKPVTLSCSQTLNHNVMYWYQQKSSQAPKLLFHYYDKDFNNEADTPDNFQSRRPNTSFCFLDIRSPGLGDTAMYLCATRWERAGAKGEQFFGPGTRLTVL.

The gene calls are TRBV15 and TRBJ2-2; possibly TRBD2 for D (6 bases). The germline V and J ends were trimmed by 1 base and 1 base, with 10 bases remaining between them. Germline CDR1 and CDR2: LNHNV and YYDKDF (reference sequence). CDR3 size: 16 residues. CDR3 sequence reads: CATSRGLVENTGELFF. Here the CDR3 DNA reads TGTGCCACCAGCAGAGGACTAGTAGAGAACACCGGGGAGCTGTTTTTT.

This chain uses TRBV4-1 with TRBJ1-4; 8 bases line up with TRBD1. The CDR3 runs 19 residues. V trimming: 0 bases; J trimming: 7 bases; junction bases outside the gene matches: 16. Germline CDR1 reads MGHRA; CDR2 reads YSYEKL. The CDR3 sequence is CASSQDFRQGAHLGEKLFF. The CDR3 nucleotides read TGCGCCAGCAGCCAAGATTTCAGGCAGGGGGCGCACCTTGGTGAAAAACTGTTTTTT.

J is TRBJ2-2 and V is TRBV5-1, with D unclear. Germline loops: CDR1 SGHRS, CDR2 YFSETQ. The CDR3 covers 13 residues. V lost 2 bases to trimming and J lost 2 bases, with 4 bases between them. CDR3 sequence: CASSFPNTGELFF. The CDR3 DNA reads TGCGCCAGCAGCTTCCCTAACACCGGGGAGCTGTTTTTT.

The chain combines TRBV6-2 or TRBV6-3 with TRBJ1-1, with D perhaps TRBD1 (5 bases). Germline V lookup: CDR1 MNHEY, CDR2 SVGEGT. The CDR3 runs 13 residues. V gave up 4 bases and J gave up 4 bases, with 10 bases separating them. The CDR3 sequence: CASSSQGSTEAFF. CDR3 DNA sequence: TGTGCCAGCAGTTCTCAGGGATCCACTGAAGCTTTCTTT.

The chain recombines TRBV25-1 with TRBJ2-3; possible D gene TRBD2, 6 bases. The germline CDR1 and CDR2 sequences are MGHDK and SYGVNS. The germline V and J ends were trimmed by 7 bases and 8 bases, with 16 bases remaining between them. The CDR3 is 13 residues long. The CDR3 DNA sequence: TGTGCCAGCATGGGAGGCGGCCCGGGTACGCAGTATTTT. Residues: CASMGGGPGTQYF.

J is TRBJ1-4 and V is TRBV9; no clear D gene. CDR3 size: 15 residues. The germline V gene encodes CDR1 SGDLS and CDR2 YYNGEE. V was clipped by 0 bases and J by 4 bases, with 10 bases between them. The CDR3 DNA reads as TGTGCCAGCAGCGTAGTCCCAGAAGGTAATGAAAAACTGTTTTTT. Residues: CASSVVPEGNEKLFF.

This chain links TRBV28 with TRBJ1-6; possibly TRBD1 for D (5 bases). CDR1 and CDR2 from the germline V gene are MDHEN and SYDVKM. The CDR3 is 13 amino acids. V was cut by 7 bases and J by 8 bases, with 12 bases left in between. As DNA, the CDR3 is TGTGCCAGCACGAGGCAGGGCTATTCACCCCTCCACTTT. This translates into CASTRQGYSPLHF.

This clone was seen just once. The chain carries TRBV28 and TRBJ2-7; weak D call: TRBD2 (5 bases). The V end was cut by 4 bases, the J end by 2 bases, with 12 bases between. The CDR3 sequence is 14 residues long. The germline CDR1 and CDR2 sequences are MDHEN and SYDVKM. CDR3 sequence reads: CASSSGLGTYEQYF. CDR3 DNA sequence: TGTGCCAGCAGTTCAGGACTGGGAACCTACGAGCAGTACTTC.

This clone occurred a few times. The J gene is TRBJ1-2, the V gene TRBV28; 8 bases map to TRBD1. The germline V gene has CDR1 MDHEN and CDR2 SYDVKM. The J segment lost 7 bases and the V segment lost 4 bases, leaving 8 bases of the junction unmatched. The CDR3 is 14 residues long. CDR3 loop: CASSSTGVAPGYTF. CDR3 nucleotides: TGTGCCAGCAGTTCGACAGGGGTTGCCCCTGGCTACACCTTC.

This clone was recorded once. This rearrangement joins TRBV14 to TRBJ1-2, with D unclear. Germline V CDR1 and CDR2: SGHDN, FVKESK. This CDR3 has 14 amino acids. Trimming pared 4 bases from V and 0 bases from J, leaving 9 bases between. The DNA of the CDR3 is TGTGCCAGCAGCCCCCACGGATCTAACTATGGCTACACCTTC. This translates into CASSPHGSNYGYTF.

The V gene is TRBV19, the J gene TRBJ1-1; tentative D call: TRBD1 (5 bases). Trimming removed 3 bases from V and 1 base from J, with 9 bases in between. Per germline, CDR1 LNHDA and CDR2 SQIVND (reference sequence). CDR3 length: 14 residues. The CDR3 DNA sequence: TGTGCCAGTAGTATGCAGGGAGGGAACACTGAAGCTTTCTTT. This gives the protein CASSMQGGNTEAFF.

This chain links TRBV2 with TRBJ1-3; D not resolved. The CDR3 is 16 residues long. V lost 2 bases to trimming and J lost 0 bases, with 11 bases between them. Germline CDR1 SNHLY, CDR2 FYNNEI. This chain's CDR3 is CASSETGKNSGNTIYF. CDR3 sequence (DNA): TGTGCCAGCAGTGAAACGGGGAAAAACTCTGGAAACACCATATATTTT.

This sequence joins TRBV6-4 and TRBJ1-6, with D tentatively TRBD1 (5 bases). V lost 8 bases and J lost 8, with 25 bases in between. Per germline, CDR1 MRHNA and CDR2 SNTAGT. The CDR3 totals 17 residues. This CDR3 is CASSQDSFPNGYSPLHF. CDR3 sequence (DNA): TGTGCCAGCTCACAAGACAGTTTTCCAAATGGTTATTCACCCCTCCACTTT.

This chain connects TRBV7-3 to TRBJ1-3; D unclear. V was trimmed by 5 bases and J by 4 bases, leaving 9 bases between them. The CDR3 is made up of 13 amino acids. Germline values: CDR1 SGHTA, CDR2 FQGTGA. The chain's CDR3 is CASSPTHGNTIYF. The CDR3 coding sequence is TGTGCCAGCAGCCCCACGCACGGAAACACCATATATTTT. The full variable domain, its missing parts supplied by reference TRBV7-3 and TRBJ1-3, is GAGVSQTPSNKVTEKGKYVELRCDPISGHTALYWYRQSLGQGPEFLIYFQGTGAADDSGLPNDRFFAVRPEGSVSTLKIQRTERGDSAVYLCASSPTHGNTIYFGEGSWLTVV.

J is TRBJ2-7 and V is TRBV14; maybe TRBD2 (5 bases). In germline, CDR1 is SGHDN, CDR2 FVKESK. V lost 0 bases and J lost 6, with 15 bases in between. This CDR3 is 15 amino acids long. CDR3 nucleotide sequence: TGTGCCAGCAGCCAAGATCCCGCGGGTATCGGCGAGCAGTACTTC. It yields the protein CASSQDPAGIGEQYF. The variable domain in full, with the rest retrieved from reference TRBV14 and TRBJ2-7, is EAGVTQFPSHSVIEKGQTVTLRCDPISGHDNLYWYRRVMGKEIKFLLHFVKESKQDESGMPNNRFLAERTGGTYSTLKVQPAELEDSGVYFCASSQDPAGIGEQYFGPGTRLTVT.

The V call is TRBV10-3, the J call TRBJ2-3, with 7 bases lining up with TRBD2. The CDR3 consists of 16 residues. The V gene's germline CDR1 is ENHRY and CDR2 SYGVKD. The J segment lost 4 bases and the V segment lost 4 bases, leaving 11 bases of the junction unmatched. CDR3 bases: TGTGCCATCAGTGGCCAGTGGGGGGGGAATTCAGATACGCAGTATTTT. The encoded protein is CAISGQWGGNSDTQYF.

The rearrangement links TRBV7-8 to TRBJ2-1; 14 bases are shared with TRBD2. CDR3 length: 17 amino acids. J lost 0 bases, V lost 7 bases, and 5 bases had no gene match. The germline gives CDR1 SGHVS, CDR2 FQNEAQ. The CDR3 region is CASTEGLAGDSYNEQFF. The CDR3 DNA reads TGTGCCAGCACCGAGGGACTAGCGGGGGACTCCTACAATGAGCAGTTCTTC.

This chain links TRBV18 with TRBJ2-3, with a tentative D call TRBD1 (5 bases). The CDR3 loop spans 15 amino acids. Trimming took off 5 bases at V and 1 base at J, with 13 bases between the two ends. The germline CDR1 and CDR2 sequences are KGHSH and LQKENI. CDR3 sequence: CASSATQGGTDTQYF. The CDR3 DNA reads as TGTGCCAGCTCAGCTACTCAGGGCGGCACAGATACGCAGTATTTT.

This sequence joins TRBV3-1 (or the pseudogene TRBV3-2) and TRBJ1-6; D unresolved. This CDR3 contains 15 residues. V lost 4 bases to trimming and J lost 5 bases, with 12 bases between them. The V gene's germline CDR1 is LGHDT and CDR2 YNNKEL (reference sequence). The CDR3 DNA sequence: TGTGCCAGCAGCCCCCGGCCAGTGGATAATTCACCCCTCCACTTT. It is translated as CASSPRPVDNSPLHF.

The chain carries TRBV29-1 and TRBJ1-2; 9 bases align to TRBD1. The germline V gene has CDR1 SQVTM and CDR2 ANQGSEA. This CDR3 is built from 16 residues. V was clipped by 7 bases and J by 7 bases; unmatched bases: 19. CDR3 DNA: TGCAGCGCCTTGATCGGGGGGAACCACAGGGGGCCTGGCTACACCTTC. Translated, it gives CSALIGGNHRGPGYTF.

The rearrangement joins TRBV4-1 to TRBJ1-1; D is ambiguous. Trimming pared 0 bases from V and 4 bases from J, leaving 9 bases between. Germline CDR1 reads MGHRA; CDR2 reads YSYEKL. This CDR3 has 14 amino acids. CDR3 region: CASSQDVEVTEAFF. Written as DNA, the CDR3 is TGCGCCAGCAGCCAAGATGTGGAGGTCACTGAAGCTTTCTTT.

In this sample, this clone turned up once. V usage is TRBV27 and J usage is TRBJ2-7, with D maybe TRBD2 (6 bases). The CDR3 extends over 14 amino acids. The V end lost 2 bases, the J end lost 5 bases, and 13 bases lay between the germline ends. Germline V lookup: CDR1 MNHEY, CDR2 SMNVEV (reference sequence). The CDR3 bases are TGTGCCAGCAGTTTAGCGGGACTTAGAGACGAGCAGTACTTC. This codes for CASSLAGLRDEQYF.

The genes are TRBV7-9 and TRBJ2-7; D is undetermined. CDR3 length equals 15 residues. V was pared by 4 bases and J by 2 bases, with 15 bases between. Germline CDR1 SEHNR, CDR2 FQNEAQ (reference sequence). The CDR3 here is CASSSLPNRAYEQYF. The CDR3 region has the DNA TGTGCCAGCAGCTCTCTCCCGAACAGAGCCTACGAGCAGTACTTC.

The rearrangement uses TRBV18 and TRBJ2-5; D is undetermined. Trimming shortened V by 3 bases and J by 2 bases, and 7 bases separated the two germline ends. This CDR3 region has 13 residues. Germline V lookup: CDR1 KGHSH, CDR2 LQKENI. The CDR3 spells CASSPNYQETQYF. CDR3 DNA: TGTGCCAGCTCACCCAACTATCAAGAGACCCAGTACTTC.

The chain couples TRBV27 to TRBJ2-3; TRBD1 agrees at 8 bases. Germline-derived CDR1 and CDR2 are MNHEY and SMNVEV (reference sequence). J lost 3 bases, V lost 3 bases, and 8 bases had no gene match. This CDR3 comprises 16 residues. CDR3 region: CASSLTPGGVTDTQYF. The CDR3 region has the DNA TGTGCCAGCAGTTTGACCCCAGGGGGCGTGACAGATACGCAGTATTTT.

CDR3 nucleotides: TGTGCCAGCAGTCCACGATTGACAGGGGCCTATGGCTACACCTTC. Its translation is CASSPRLTGAYGYTF. The genes are TRBV6-5 and TRBJ1-2; 8 nucleotides agree with TRBD1. V shed 5 bases and J 4 bases; nucleotides not matched to a gene: 9. This CDR3 comprises 15 residues. Germline lookup yields CDR1 MNHEY and CDR2 SVGAGI.